This TCR beta chain was captured by sequencing in a study of T-cell reconstitution after alpha-beta-depleted transplantation in children. Whole-study results and caveats: The origin of alpha-beta T cells about two months after transplant was reportedly several hundred expanded graft clones. Newly produced T cells mostly accounted for T-cell counts and diversity one year post-transplant.

Preparing the TCRbeta library involved the use of unique molecular identifiers. TCRdb re-called the PCR reads through MiXCR, storing one row per CDR3 protein. The sample has around 700,000 distinct CDR3 sequences; around 13% are singletons. This clonotype was detected ten times or more. Antigen unknown. The V gene's germline CDR1 is WNHNN and CDR2 SYGVQD (reference sequence). This CDR3 is 16 amino acids long. The trim removed 3 bases at V and 9 bases at J, leaving 13 bases unmatched. The specimen was PBMCs, collected before TCRalphabeta/CD19-depleted stem cell transplant. This clonotype was sampled from a girl aged 2 to 10 with congenital amegakaryocytic thrombocytopenia, due to receive a stem cell transplant. The chain is built from TRBV10-1 and TRBJ2-1; 8 nucleotides agree with TRBD2. The CDR3 protein is CASSDQQRETVREQFF. The CDR3 DNA reads as TGCGCCAGCAGTGATCAGCAGCGGGAGACGGTTCGTGAGCAGTTCTTC.